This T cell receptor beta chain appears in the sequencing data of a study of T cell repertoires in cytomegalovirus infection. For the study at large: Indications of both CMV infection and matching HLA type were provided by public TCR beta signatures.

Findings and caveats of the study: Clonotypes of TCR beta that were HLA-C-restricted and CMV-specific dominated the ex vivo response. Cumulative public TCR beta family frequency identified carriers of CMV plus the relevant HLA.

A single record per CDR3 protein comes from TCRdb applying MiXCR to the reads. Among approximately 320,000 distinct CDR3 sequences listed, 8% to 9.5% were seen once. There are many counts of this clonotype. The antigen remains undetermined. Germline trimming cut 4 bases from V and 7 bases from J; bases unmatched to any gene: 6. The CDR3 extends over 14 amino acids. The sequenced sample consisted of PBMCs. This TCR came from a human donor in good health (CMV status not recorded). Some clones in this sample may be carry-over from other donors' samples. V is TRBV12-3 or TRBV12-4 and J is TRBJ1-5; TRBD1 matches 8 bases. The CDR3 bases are TGTGCCAGCAGTTCCGACAGGGGTGGACAGCCCCAGCATTTT. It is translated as CASSSDRGGQPQHF.